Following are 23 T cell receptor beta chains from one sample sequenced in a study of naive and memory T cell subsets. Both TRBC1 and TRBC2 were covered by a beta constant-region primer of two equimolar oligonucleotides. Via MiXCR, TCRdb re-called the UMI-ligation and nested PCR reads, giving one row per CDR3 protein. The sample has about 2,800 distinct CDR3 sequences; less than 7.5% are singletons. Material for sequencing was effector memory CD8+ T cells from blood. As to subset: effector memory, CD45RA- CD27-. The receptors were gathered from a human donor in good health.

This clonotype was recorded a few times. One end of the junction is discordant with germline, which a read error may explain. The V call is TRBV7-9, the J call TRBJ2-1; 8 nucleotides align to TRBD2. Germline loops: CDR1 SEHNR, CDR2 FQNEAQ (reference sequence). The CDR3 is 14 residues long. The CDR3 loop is CASSLAGSYNEQFF. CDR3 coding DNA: TGTGCCAGCAGCCTAGCGGGCTCCTACAATGAGCAGTTCTTC.

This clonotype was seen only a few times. The CDR3 coding sequence is TGTGCCATCAGTGAGTCGCCCGGGGAAACTAATGAAAAACTGTTTTTT. Its protein is CAISESPGETNEKLFF. The rearrangement links TRBV10-3 to TRBJ1-4; D is undetermined. This CDR3 is built from 16 residues. The germline V gene encodes CDR1 ENHRY and CDR2 SYGVKD. The V and J ends lost 0 bases and 1 base respectively, with 9 bases between them.

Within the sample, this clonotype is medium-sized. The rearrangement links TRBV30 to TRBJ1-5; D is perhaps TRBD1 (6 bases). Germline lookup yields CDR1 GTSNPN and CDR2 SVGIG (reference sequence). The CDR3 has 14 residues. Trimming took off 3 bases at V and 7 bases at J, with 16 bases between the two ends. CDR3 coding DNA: TGTGCCTGGAGCGCGTCAGGGGCCGAACAGCCCCAGCATTTT. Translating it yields CAWSASGAEQPQHF.

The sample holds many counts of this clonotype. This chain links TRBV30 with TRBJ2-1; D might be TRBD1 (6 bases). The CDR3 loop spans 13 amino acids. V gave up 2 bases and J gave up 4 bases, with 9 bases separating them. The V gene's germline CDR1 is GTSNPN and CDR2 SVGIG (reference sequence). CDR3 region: CAWSSGQYNEQFF. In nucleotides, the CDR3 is TGTGCCTGGAGTTCGGGACAATACAATGAGCAGTTCTTC.

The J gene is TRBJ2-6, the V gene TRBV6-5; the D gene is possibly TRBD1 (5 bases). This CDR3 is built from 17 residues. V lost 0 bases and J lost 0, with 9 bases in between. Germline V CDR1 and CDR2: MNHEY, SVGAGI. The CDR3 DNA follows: TGTGCCAGCAGTTACTCGGACACCTCCTCTGGGGCCAACGTCCTGACTTTC. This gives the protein CASSYSDTSSGANVLTF.

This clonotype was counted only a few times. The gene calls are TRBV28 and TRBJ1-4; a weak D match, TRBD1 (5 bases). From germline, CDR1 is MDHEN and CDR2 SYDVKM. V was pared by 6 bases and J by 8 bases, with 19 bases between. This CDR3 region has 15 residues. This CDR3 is CASRVGAPSREKLFF. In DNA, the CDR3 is TGTGCCAGCAGGGTAGGGGCCCCATCTAGGGAAAAACTGTTTTTT.

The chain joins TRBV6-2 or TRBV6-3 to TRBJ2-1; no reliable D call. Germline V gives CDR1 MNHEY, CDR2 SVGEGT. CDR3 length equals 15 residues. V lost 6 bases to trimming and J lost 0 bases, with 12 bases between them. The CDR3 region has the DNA TGTGCCAGCAGGCCAATACTGAGCTCCTACAATGAGCAGTTCTTC. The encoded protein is CASRPILSSYNEQFF.

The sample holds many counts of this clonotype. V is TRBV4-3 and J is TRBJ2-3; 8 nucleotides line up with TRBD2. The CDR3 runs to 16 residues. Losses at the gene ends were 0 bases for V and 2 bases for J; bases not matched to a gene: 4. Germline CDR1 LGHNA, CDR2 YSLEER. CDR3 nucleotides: TGCGCCAGCAGCCAAGATTCCGGGGGGGCCACAGATACGCAGTATTTT. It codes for CASSQDSGGATDTQYF.

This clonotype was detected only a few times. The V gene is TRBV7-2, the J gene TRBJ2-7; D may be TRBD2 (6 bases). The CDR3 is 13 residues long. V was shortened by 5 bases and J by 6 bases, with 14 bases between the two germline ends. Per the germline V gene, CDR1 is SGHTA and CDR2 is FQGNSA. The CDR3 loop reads CASSPHQGGEQYF. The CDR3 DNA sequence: TGTGCCAGCAGCCCCCACCAGGGAGGCGAGCAGTACTTC.

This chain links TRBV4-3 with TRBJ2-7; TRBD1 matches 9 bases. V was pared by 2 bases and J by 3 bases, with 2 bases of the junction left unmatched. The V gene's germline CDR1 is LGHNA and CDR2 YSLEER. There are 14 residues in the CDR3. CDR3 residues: CASSQWGQGYEQYF. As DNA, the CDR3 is TGCGCCAGCAGCCAATGGGGACAGGGCTACGAGCAGTACTTC.

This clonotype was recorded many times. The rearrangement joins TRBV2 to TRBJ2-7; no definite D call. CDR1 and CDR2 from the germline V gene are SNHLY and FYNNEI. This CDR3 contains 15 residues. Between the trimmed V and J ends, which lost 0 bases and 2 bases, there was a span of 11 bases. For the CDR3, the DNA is TGTGCCAGCAGTGAAGCGCTTCCCTCCACCTACGAGCAGTACTTC. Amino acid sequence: CASSEALPSTYEQYF.

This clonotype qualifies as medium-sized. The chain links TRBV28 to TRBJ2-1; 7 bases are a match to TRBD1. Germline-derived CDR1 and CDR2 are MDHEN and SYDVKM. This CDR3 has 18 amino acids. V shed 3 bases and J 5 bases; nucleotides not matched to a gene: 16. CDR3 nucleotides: TGTGCCAGCAGTTTCCTTGTCTCCTCGGACAGGCTCCACAATGAGCAGTTCTTC. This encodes CASSFLVSSDRLHNEQFF.

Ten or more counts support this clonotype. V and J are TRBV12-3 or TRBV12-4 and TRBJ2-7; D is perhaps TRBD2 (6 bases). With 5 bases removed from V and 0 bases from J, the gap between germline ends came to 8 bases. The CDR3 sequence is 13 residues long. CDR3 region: CASSAGFSYEQYF. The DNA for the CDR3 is TGTGCCAGCAGTGCGGGGTTCTCCTACGAGCAGTACTTC.

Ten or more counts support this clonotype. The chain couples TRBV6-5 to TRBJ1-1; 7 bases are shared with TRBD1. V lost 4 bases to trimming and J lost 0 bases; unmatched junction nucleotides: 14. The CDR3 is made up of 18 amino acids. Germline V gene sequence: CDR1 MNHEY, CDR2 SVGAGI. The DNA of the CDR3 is TGTGCCAGCAGTTTTCTCGACACGACAGGGCCCTTGAACACTGAAGCTTTCTTT. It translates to CASSFLDTTGPLNTEAFF.

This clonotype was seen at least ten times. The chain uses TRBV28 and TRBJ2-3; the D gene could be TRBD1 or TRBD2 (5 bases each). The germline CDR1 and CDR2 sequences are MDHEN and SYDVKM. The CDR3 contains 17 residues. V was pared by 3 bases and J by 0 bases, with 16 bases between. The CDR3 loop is CASSLGPREASTDTQYF. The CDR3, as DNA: TGTGCCAGCAGTTTGGGACCGAGGGAAGCTAGCACAGATACGCAGTATTTT.

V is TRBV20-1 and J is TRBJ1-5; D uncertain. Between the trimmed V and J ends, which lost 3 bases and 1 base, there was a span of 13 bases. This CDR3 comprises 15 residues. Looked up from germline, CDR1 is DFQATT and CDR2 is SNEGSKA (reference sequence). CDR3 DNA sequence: TGCAGTGCTAGGAAGGAGGGTAGGAGCAATCAGCCCCAGCATTTT. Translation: CSARKEGRSNQPQHF.

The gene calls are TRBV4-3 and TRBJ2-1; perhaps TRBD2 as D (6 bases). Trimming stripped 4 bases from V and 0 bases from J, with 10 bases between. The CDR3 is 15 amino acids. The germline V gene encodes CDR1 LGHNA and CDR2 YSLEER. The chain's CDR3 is CASSPRGSSYNEQFF. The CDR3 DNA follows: TGCGCCAGCAGCCCCCGGGGGAGCTCCTACAATGAGCAGTTCTTC.

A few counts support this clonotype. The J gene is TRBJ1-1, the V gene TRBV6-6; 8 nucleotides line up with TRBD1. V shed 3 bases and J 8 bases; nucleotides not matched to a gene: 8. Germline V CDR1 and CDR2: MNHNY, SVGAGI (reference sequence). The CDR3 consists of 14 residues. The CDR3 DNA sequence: TGTGCCAGCAGTTATGCCCCGGACAGGGCGGAAGCTTTCTTT. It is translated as CASSYAPDRAEAFF.

CDR3 DNA: TGTGCCAGCAGTTTGACTAGCTCCTACGAGCAGTACTTC. It specifies CASSLTSSYEQYF. This chain connects TRBV12-3 or TRBV12-4 to TRBJ2-7, with a possible D match to TRBD2 (6 bases). The CDR3 consists of 13 residues. V lost 3 bases and J 0 bases, leaving 6 bases between the germline ends.

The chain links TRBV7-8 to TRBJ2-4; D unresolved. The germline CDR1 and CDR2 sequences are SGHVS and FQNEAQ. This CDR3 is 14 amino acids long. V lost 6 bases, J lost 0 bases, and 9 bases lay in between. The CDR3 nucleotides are TGTGCCAGCAGTCAGCCGCTAGCCAAAAACATTCAGTACTTC. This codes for CASSQPLAKNIQYF.

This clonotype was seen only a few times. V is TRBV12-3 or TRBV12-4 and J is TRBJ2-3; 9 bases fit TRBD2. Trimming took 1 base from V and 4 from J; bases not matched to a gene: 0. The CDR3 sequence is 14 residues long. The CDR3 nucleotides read TGTGCCAGCAGTTTAGTAGCGGGAGCAGATACGCAGTATTTT. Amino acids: CASSLVAGADTQYF.

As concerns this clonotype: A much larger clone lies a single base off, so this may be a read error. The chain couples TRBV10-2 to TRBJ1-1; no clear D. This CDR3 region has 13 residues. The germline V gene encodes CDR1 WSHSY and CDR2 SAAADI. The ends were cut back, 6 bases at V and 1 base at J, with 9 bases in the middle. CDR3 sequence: CASRATGNTEAFF. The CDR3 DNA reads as TGCGCCAGCAGGGCCACGGGGAACACTGAAGCTTTCTTT.

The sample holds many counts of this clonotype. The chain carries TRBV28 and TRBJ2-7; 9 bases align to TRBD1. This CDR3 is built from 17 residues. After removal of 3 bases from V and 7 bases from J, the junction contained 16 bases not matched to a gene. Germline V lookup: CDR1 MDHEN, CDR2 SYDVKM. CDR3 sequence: CASSFGGTGQGFLEQYF. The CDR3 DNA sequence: TGTGCCAGCAGTTTTGGGGGAACCGGACAGGGGTTTTTGGAGCAGTACTTC.